The 8 T cell receptor beta chains below were found in one sample sequenced in a study of siplizumab effects on memory and regulatory T cells. The method was immunoSEQ multiplex PCR; TCRdb's version includes in-frame clones alone and lacks a portion of them. The data show fewer than 85,000 clones, about 95% seen once. Sequenced input: CD8+ T cells sorted from blood. These receptors all stem from a human donor in good health.

The V call is TRBV7-8, the J call TRBJ2-1; 13 bases map to TRBD2. The germline V gene has CDR1 SGHVS and CDR2 FQNEAQ. The CDR3 has 19 residues. J lost 0 bases, V lost 5 bases, and 10 bases had no gene match. CDR3 DNA: TGTGCCAGCAGCCGGGGACTAGCGGGAATAGGGGGCTCCTACAATGAGCAGTTCTTC. Translation gives CASSRGLAGIGGSYNEQFF.

The chain recombines TRBV19 with TRBJ1-1; the match to TRBD1 covers 7 bases. J gave up 4 bases and V 3 bases, and 5 bases lay outside the gene matches. The CDR3 is 14 amino acids. Germline loops: CDR1 LNHDA, CDR2 SQIVND (reference sequence). CDR3 region: CASSINNRGTEAFF. CDR3 in DNA: TGTGCCAGTAGTATTAATAACAGGGGCACTGAAGCTTTCTTT.

The chain has TRBV4-1 and TRBJ2-7; D is undetermined. CDR1 MGHRA and CDR2 YSYEKL come from the germline V gene. V was shortened by 4 bases and J by 3 bases, with 16 bases between the two germline ends. The CDR3 is 15 amino acids. The CDR3 protein is CASSLVGGDFYEQYF. CDR3 DNA: TGCGCCAGCAGCCTTGTGGGCGGAGACTTCTACGAGCAGTACTTC.

CDR3 sequence: CASSLDRGQGYTF. DNA for the CDR3: TGTGCCAGCAGTCTGGACAGGGGGCAAGGCTACACCTTC. This chain links TRBV28 with TRBJ1-2, with TRBD1 identical over 11 bases. Germline V gives CDR1 MDHEN, CDR2 SYDVKM. CDR3 size: 13 residues. V trimming: 5 bases; J trimming: 8 bases; junction bases outside the gene matches: 4.

Concerning this clone itself: One junction end disagrees with the germline gene, perhaps due to a read error. The rearrangement links TRBV7-7 to TRBJ2-3; TRBD1 aligns across 10 bases. Per germline, CDR1 SSHAT and CDR2 FNYEAQ (reference sequence). The CDR3 is 14 residues long. The CDR3: CASSQTGGSDTQYF. Here the CDR3 DNA reads TGTGCTAGCAGCCAGACAGGGGGCTCAGATACGCAGTATTTT.

The chain uses TRBV29-1 and TRBJ2-3; no firm D call. This CDR3 has 11 residues. CDR1 SQVTM and CDR2 ANQGSEA come from the germline V gene. DNA of the CDR3: TGCACCCACAGTACCCGAGATACGCAGTATTTT. Its translation is CTHSTRDTQYF.

The rearrangement joins TRBV2 to TRBJ2-3; TRBD1 matches at 9 bases. The ends lost 2 bases at V and 5 bases at J; junction bases unmatched: 5. The CDR3 has 15 amino acids. Germline CDR1 is SNHLY and CDR2 is FYNNEI. In nucleotides, the CDR3 is TGTGCCAGCAGTGAACAGGACAGGGGACGAGATACGCAGTATTTT. This translates into CASSEQDRGRDTQYF.

This chain uses TRBV11-3 with TRBJ2-1, with D unclear. Trimming shortened V by 4 bases and J by 9 bases, and 13 bases separated the two germline ends. The V gene's germline CDR1 is SGHNT and CDR2 YENEEA. This CDR3 is 13 amino acids long. CDR3 region: CASSSPRSVEQFF. The CDR3 coding sequence is TGTGCCAGCAGCTCCCCCCGGAGTGTTGAGCAGTTCTTC.